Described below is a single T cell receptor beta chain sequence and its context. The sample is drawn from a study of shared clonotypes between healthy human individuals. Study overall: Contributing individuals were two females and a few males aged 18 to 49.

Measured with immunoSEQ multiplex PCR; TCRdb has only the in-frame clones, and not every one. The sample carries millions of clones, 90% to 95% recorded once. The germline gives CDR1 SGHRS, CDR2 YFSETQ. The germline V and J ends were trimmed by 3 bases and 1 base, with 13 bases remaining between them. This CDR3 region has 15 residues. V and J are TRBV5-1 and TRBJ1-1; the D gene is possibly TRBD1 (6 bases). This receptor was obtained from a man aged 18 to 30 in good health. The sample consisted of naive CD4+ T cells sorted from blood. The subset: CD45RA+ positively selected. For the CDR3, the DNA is TGCGCCAGCAGCTACTCCGGGACAACGAACACTGAAGCTTTCTTT. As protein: CASSYSGTTNTEAFF.